This is a list of T cell receptor beta chains from one sample in a study of response to subunit inactivated influenza vaccine. TCRdb passed the RT-PCR reads through MiXCR, listing each CDR3 protein once. The sample comprises more than 200,000 distinct CDR3 sequences, about 12% of which are singletons, and 7.8% rests with the top ten. Sequenced material: non-naive T cells sorted from PBMCs, taken roughly 15 days before vaccination. These receptors were obtained from a man aged 45-60 years who received an inactivated influenza vaccine. Each CDR3 is given with its conserved first and last residue. D genes are given only for firm matches. Only some rows state a clone size, as once, few, many or a class for expanded clones.

cdr3_nt	cdr3_aa	v_call	j_call	cdr3_length	clone_size	d_call
TGTGCCAGCAGTTTGGGTCCTTCCTACGAGCAGTACTTC	CASSLGPSYEQYF	TRBV28	TRBJ2-7	13	many	.
TGTGCCACCGGGGGACTAGCGGGAGACACGCAGTATTTT	CATGGLAGDTQYF	TRBV24-1	TRBJ2-3	13	.	TRBD2
TGTGCCAGCAGCCTGGCTAGCGGGCTCACAGATACGCAGTATTTT	CASSLASGLTDTQYF	TRBV3-1	TRBJ2-3	15	.	TRBD2
TGTGCCAGCACCAACGGCGGGGGTTTAGGGACCCAGTACTTC	CASTNGGGLGTQYF	TRBV6-2/TRBV6-3	TRBJ2-5	14	many	TRBD2
TGCAGTGCTAGAACGGCGGAGGGGGACACTGAAGCTTTCTTT	CSARTAEGDTEAFF	TRBV20-1	TRBJ1-1	14	.	.
TGCGCCAGCAGCTTGGACGTAAGGGCCGAGGCAGAGCAGTACTTC	CASSLDVRAEAEQYF	TRBV5-1	TRBJ2-7	15	many	.
TGTGCCAGCAGTTTCGGACAGTATGGCTACACCTTC	CASSFGQYGYTF	TRBV28	TRBJ1-2	12	few	.
TGTGCCAGCATCCCCCCGGGGCTGAGGGGGCCCGGCTACACCTTC	CASIPPGLRGPGYTF	TRBV28	TRBJ1-2	15	.	TRBD1
TGTGCCAGCAGCCCGAACCCTGGTCAGGACACTGAAGCTTTCTTT	CASSPNPGQDTEAFF	TRBV5-4	TRBJ1-1	15	few	.
TGTGCCACCAGTGAACAGGGGCAGAACGAGCAGTACTTC	CATSEQGQNEQYF	TRBV24-1	TRBJ2-7	13	.	TRBD1
TGTGCCTGGAACTTAGGCTTGGATAGCGGGGGATCCTACGAGCAGTACTTC	CAWNLGLDSGGSYEQYF	TRBV30	TRBJ2-7	17	few	TRBD2
TGTGCCAGCAGCTTTAGGGCAGGGGGCCCTGAAGCTTTCTTT	CASSFRAGGPEAFF	TRBV7-8	TRBJ1-1	14	.	TRBD1
TGTGCCAGCAGTGCTGGACAGGGTTCCGAAGCTTTCTTT	CASSAGQGSEAFF	TRBV25-1	TRBJ1-1	13	few	TRBD1
TGCGCCAGCAGCTTGGACAGGGGAGGCAATTCACCCCTCCACTTT	CASSLDRGGNSPLHF	TRBV5-1	TRBJ1-6	15	few	TRBD1
TGTGCCAGCAGCCCGCAGCCAGGCCCCAATCAGCCCCAGCATTTT	CASSPQPGPNQPQHF	TRBV7-2	TRBJ1-5	15	many	.
TGCGCCAGCAGCTTGGTGGCAGCTCAAGAGACCCAGTACTTC	CASSLVAAQETQYF	TRBV5-1	TRBJ2-5	14	few	.
TGTGCCAGCACCCTGACAGCCTTAAATGAAAAACTGTTTTTT	CASTLTALNEKLFF	TRBV7-9	TRBJ1-4	14	.	.
TGTGCCAGCAGTCTCGGACAGGGGGCTGGGTACGAGCAGTACTTC	CASSLGQGAGYEQYF	TRBV27	TRBJ2-7	15	few	TRBD1
TGTGCCAGCAGTTGGGTAGCGGGAGCGAACTACAATGAGCAGTTCTTC	CASSWVAGANYNEQFF	TRBV28	TRBJ2-1	16	many	TRBD2
TGTGCCAGCAGTTTGGCCCAGGGTCCCTACGAGCAGTACTTC	CASSLAQGPYEQYF	TRBV12-3/TRBV12-4	TRBJ2-7	14	medium-sized	.
TGCAGTGCAGACAGTAACACTGAAGCTTTCTTT	CSADSNTEAFF	TRBV20-1	TRBJ1-1	11	.	.
TGTGCCAGCGGGACAGGTCCTAATCAGCCCCAGCATTTT	CASGTGPNQPQHF	TRBV7-2	TRBJ1-5	13	few	TRBD1
TGTGCCAGCAGCTTTAGCGGGAAGGACAATGAGCAGTTCTTC	CASSFSGKDNEQFF	TRBV9	TRBJ2-1	14	few	TRBD2
TGCGCCAGCAGCTTGGATTCAGGGGGTTTGAGTGAGCAGTTCTTC	CASSLDSGGLSEQFF	TRBV5-1	TRBJ2-1	15	many	TRBD1
TGTGCCAGCAGCGTAGCCAGCGGGCCCCCCAATGAGCAGTTCTTC	CASSVASGPPNEQFF	TRBV9	TRBJ2-1	15	few	.
TGTGCCAGCAGCTACGACTACCTGGGACAAAGTTACAATGAGCAGTTCTTC	CASSYDYLGQSYNEQFF	TRBV5-6	TRBJ2-1	17	many	.
TGTGCCAGCAGCTTAGAACAGAGAACTAATGAAAAACTGTTTTTT	CASSLEQRTNEKLFF	TRBV7-8	TRBJ1-4	15	few	.
TGCAGTGCTAGACTGCTTCAGACAGAGCAGTACTTC	CSARLLQTEQYF	TRBV20-1	TRBJ2-7	12	few	.
TGTGCCAGCAGCTTACTCGCTCTTGGGAGCTCCTACGAGCAGTACTTC	CASSLLALGSSYEQYF	TRBV7-9	TRBJ2-7	16	few	.